One and the same sample provided the 10 T cell receptor beta chains below, sequenced in a study of T cell repertoires in cytomegalovirus infection. Using its own MiXCR run on the reads, TCRdb lists one record per CDR3 protein. The sample includes approximately 76,000 distinct CDR3 sequences, more than 3.5% seen only once; the top ten take approximately 4.3%. The specimen sequenced was PBMCs. Source of these receptors: a human donor in good health (CMV status not recorded). Some clones in this sample may be carry-over from other donors' samples.

This clonotype was picked up many times. The chain employs TRBV7-2 and TRBJ1-3; 9 positions agree with TRBD1. Germline assignment: CDR1 SGHTA and CDR2 FQGNSA. With 5 bases clipped from V and 4 bases from J, the junction kept 12 bases outside the gene matches. The CDR3 consists of 17 residues. CDR3 amino acids: CASSLRWDRVGGNTIYF. The CDR3 region has the DNA TGTGCCAGCAGCCTTAGATGGGACAGGGTAGGAGGAAACACCATATATTTT.

In this sample, this clonotype turned up many times. The rearrangement links TRBV27 to TRBJ1-6; D unclear. Between the trimmed V and J ends, which lost 5 bases and 0 bases, there was a span of 8 bases. The CDR3 runs to 15 residues. Germline CDR1 reads MNHEY; CDR2 reads SMNVEV (reference sequence). CDR3 protein: CASSTETSYNSPLHF. In DNA, the CDR3 is TGTGCCAGCAGTACGGAGACCTCCTATAATTCACCCCTCCACTTT.

This clonotype was observed at least ten times. CDR3 nucleotide sequence: TGTGCCAGCAGTCAAGACCCCGGGATGACGGCAAAACTGTTTTTT. Encoded protein: CASSQDPGMTAKLFF. The chain recombines TRBV28 with TRBJ1-4, with unresolved D. CDR1 and CDR2 from the germline V gene are MDHEN and SYDVKM. This CDR3 has 15 residues. V was clipped by 5 bases and J by 10 bases, with 20 bases between them.

There are many counts of this clonotype. CDR3 protein: CASSQELAGVDEQFF. Here the CDR3 DNA reads TGCGCCAGCAGCCAAGAACTAGCGGGGGTCGATGAGCAGTTCTTC. This chain joins TRBV4-3 and TRBJ2-1, with 11 bases lining up with TRBD2. This CDR3 contains 15 residues. The germline gives CDR1 LGHNA, CDR2 YSLEER. Trimming removed 0 bases from V and 8 bases from J; junction bases left unmatched: 3.

This clonotype was observed at least ten times. The rearrangement uses TRBV7-2 and TRBJ2-5, with D possibly matching TRBD2 (6 bases). The germline V and J ends were trimmed by 5 bases and 5 bases, with 12 bases remaining between them. Per germline, CDR1 SGHTA and CDR2 FQGNSA. The CDR3 has 13 residues. CDR3 region: CASSVLAQETQYF. In DNA form, the CDR3 reads TGTGCCAGCAGCGTACTAGCTCAGGAGACCCAGTACTTC. The whole variable domain, remainder taken from reference TRBV7-2 and TRBJ2-5, is GAGVSQSPSNKVTEKGKDVELRCDPISGHTALYWYRQSLGQGLEFLIYFQGNSAPDKSGLPSDRFSAERTGGSVSTLTIQRTQQEDSAVYLCASSVLAQETQYFGPGTRLLVL.

This clonotype was picked up many times. This chain joins TRBV27 and TRBJ2-7, with D tentatively TRBD2 (5 bases). The CDR3 is 13 amino acids. The V and J ends lost 7 bases and 4 bases respectively, with 14 bases between them. Germline V gene sequence: CDR1 MNHEY, CDR2 SMNVEV (reference sequence). In DNA form, the CDR3 reads TGTGCCAGCAAAGCCGCGGGCAGATACGAGCAGTACTTC. It encodes CASKAAGRYEQYF.

This clonotype was seen at least ten times. This chain joins TRBV7-2 and TRBJ1-1; D is ambiguous. The CDR3 has 14 amino acids. Germline V gene data show CDR1 as SGHTA and CDR2 as FQGNSA. V lost 4 bases, J lost 1 base, and 10 bases lay in between. The CDR3 region is CASSSNIKNTEAFF. CDR3 DNA: TGTGCCAGCAGCTCAAACATTAAGAACACTGAAGCTTTCTTT.

This clonotype was found many times. This chain links TRBV7-2 with TRBJ1-6; tentative D call: TRBD1 (6 bases). The CDR3 has 13 amino acids. Germline V lookup: CDR1 SGHTA, CDR2 FQGNSA. Trimming shortened V by 5 bases and J by 15 bases, and 17 bases separated the two germline ends. The CDR3 here is CASSPHREGYLHF. For the CDR3, the DNA is TGTGCCAGCAGCCCTCACAGGGAAGGGTACCTCCACTTT. The variable domain in full, with the rest retrieved from reference TRBV7-2 and TRBJ1-6, is GAGVSQSPSNKVTEKGKDVELRCDPISGHTALYWYRQSLGQGLEFLIYFQGNSAPDKSGLPSDRFSAERTGGSVSTLTIQRTQQEDSAVYLCASSPHREGYLHFGNGTRLTVT.

This clonotype was picked up many times. The chain recombines TRBV6-6 with TRBJ2-6; D is unresolved. The CDR3 is made up of 15 amino acids. V lost 7 bases and J lost 0, with 10 bases in between. The germline V gene has CDR1 MNHNY and CDR2 SVGAGI (reference sequence). CDR3 sequence reads: CASMERASGANVLTF. The CDR3 DNA follows: TGTGCCAGCATGGAACGGGCCTCTGGGGCCAACGTCCTGACTTTC.

The table lists this clonotype with many counts. The rearrangement uses TRBV7-2 and TRBJ2-7; the D call may be TRBD1 or TRBD2 (6 bases each). This CDR3 spans 15 amino acids. Germline CDR1 and CDR2: SGHTA and FQGNSA. Trimming removed 5 bases from V and 6 bases from J, with 20 bases in between. The DNA for the CDR3 is TGTGCCAGCAGCCCACAAGGGGGGAGAGCGGGCGAGCAGTACTTC. Translating it yields CASSPQGGRAGEQYF.